Described below is a single T cell receptor (beta chain) sequence and its context. Its specificity is not known. These data belong to a study of cytomegalovirus exposure and HLA in healthy donors. Study outcomes and limitations: In an earlier analysis, productive rearrangement rates for most beta V segments clustered near 87% or 30%. It has been reported that TCR beta sequences accurately predicted the HLA-A and HLA-B alleles of most subjects. In presence/absence analyses, roughly uniform sequencing depth across donors was assumed. The study recorded 150 to 200 TCR beta chains that were cytomegalovirus-associated.

PCR used 60 Vbeta primers and 13 Jbeta primers. Assay used: immunoSEQ multiplex PCR; TCRdb lists only in-frame clones, some missing. The data hold about 120,000 clones, with around 80% observed a single time. Per germline, CDR1 MGHRA and CDR2 YSYEKL. This CDR3 is 17 amino acids long. V gave up 1 base and J gave up 3 bases; unmatched junction bases: 7. This chain links TRBV4-1 with TRBJ2-1; TRBD1 matches 9 bases. Sequenced input: PBMCs. This receptor was identified in a man aged 30 to 39 in good health and CMV-seropositive. The CDR3 nucleotides are TGCGCCAGCAGCCAAGGCTCCGGGACAGGGTACTACAATGAGCAGTTCTTC. It encodes CASSQGSGTGYYNEQFF.